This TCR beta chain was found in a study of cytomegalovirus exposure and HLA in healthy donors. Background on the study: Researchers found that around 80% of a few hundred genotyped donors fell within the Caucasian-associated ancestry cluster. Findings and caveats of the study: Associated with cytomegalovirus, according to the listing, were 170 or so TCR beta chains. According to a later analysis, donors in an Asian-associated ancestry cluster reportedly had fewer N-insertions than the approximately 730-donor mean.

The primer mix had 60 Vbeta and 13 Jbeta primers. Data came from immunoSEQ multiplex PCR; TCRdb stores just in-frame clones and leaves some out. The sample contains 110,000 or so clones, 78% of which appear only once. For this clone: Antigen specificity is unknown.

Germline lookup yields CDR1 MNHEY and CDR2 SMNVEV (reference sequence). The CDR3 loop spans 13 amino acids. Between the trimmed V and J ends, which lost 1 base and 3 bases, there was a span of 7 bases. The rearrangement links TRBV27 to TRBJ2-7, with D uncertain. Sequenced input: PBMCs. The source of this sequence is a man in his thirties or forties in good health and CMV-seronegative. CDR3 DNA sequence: TGTGCCAGCAGTTTATACGCCTACTACGAGCAGTACTTC. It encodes CASSLYAYYEQYF.